This TCR beta chain is from a study of blood T cell repertoires in COVID-19. About the research overall: Donors in the United States, Italy and Spain gave samples during acute or convalescent COVID-19. The analysed material was cDNA or gDNA that came from T cells, B-cell-depleted T cells, or PBMCs.

Original analysis: From reference gene primer amplification, estimates of nucleated cell counts were derived. The repertoire was sequenced with immunoSEQ multiplex PCR; TCRdb's copy has only in-frame clones and lacks some. Clone size and the V and J calls come from that table; the DNA yielded D and trimming. The data hold roughly 65,000 clones, with roughly four fifths observed a single time. Trimming stripped 5 bases from V and 4 bases from J, with 15 bases between. This CDR3 has 15 amino acids. Per germline, CDR1 MNHEY and CDR2 SVGEGT. Sequenced material: peripheral blood. The chain employs TRBV6-2 or TRBV6-3 and TRBJ2-1, with D tentatively TRBD2 (6 bases). The clonotype originates from a human donor in a cohort sampled during active COVID-19. CDR3 bases: TGTGCCAGCAGTAGGGATGGGGGACTTTACAATGAGCAGTTCTTC. It is translated as CASSRDGGLYNEQFF.